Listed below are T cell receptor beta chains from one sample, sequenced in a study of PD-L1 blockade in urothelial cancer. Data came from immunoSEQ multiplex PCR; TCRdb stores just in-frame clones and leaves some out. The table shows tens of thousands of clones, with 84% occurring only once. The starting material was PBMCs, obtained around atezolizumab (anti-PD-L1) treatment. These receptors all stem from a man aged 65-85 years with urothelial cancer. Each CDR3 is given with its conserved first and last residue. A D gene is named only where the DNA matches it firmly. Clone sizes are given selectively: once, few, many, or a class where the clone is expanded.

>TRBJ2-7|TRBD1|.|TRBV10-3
CAISSRDRDEQYF
TGTGCCATCAGTTCTCGGGACAGGGACGAGCAGTACTTC
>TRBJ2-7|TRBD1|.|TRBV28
CASSPPPGTGGLNEQYF
TGTGCCAGCAGTCCCCCGCCCGGGACAGGGGGCCTTAACGAGCAGTACTTC
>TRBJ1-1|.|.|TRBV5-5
CASSSTVGAEAFF
TGTGCCAGCAGCTCCACGGTTGGAGCCGAAGCTTTCTTT
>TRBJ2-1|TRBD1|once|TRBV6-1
CASGQGAYNEQFF
TGTGCCAGTGGACAGGGGGCTTACAATGAGCAGTTCTTC
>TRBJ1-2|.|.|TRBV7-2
CASSLETGEPGYTF
TGTGCCAGCAGCTTGGAGACAGGCGAGCCTGGCTACACCTTC
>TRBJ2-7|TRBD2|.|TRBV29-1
CSVAGGASSYEQYF
TGCAGCGTTGCGGGGGGAGCGTCCTCCTACGAGCAGTACTTC
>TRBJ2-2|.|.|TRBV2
CASKQGSAGELFF
TGTGCCAGCAAACAGGGTAGCGCCGGGGAGCTGTTTTTT
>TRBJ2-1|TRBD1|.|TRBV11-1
CASSMDRALQFF
TGTGCCAGCAGCATGGACAGGGCGTTACAGTTCTTC
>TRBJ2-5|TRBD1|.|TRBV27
CASSLSGTGLVGETQYF
TGTGCCAGCAGTTTATCGGGGACAGGGCTGGTAGGAGAGACCCAGTACTTC
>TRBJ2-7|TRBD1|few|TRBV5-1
CASSYNIPGQGINEQYF
TGCGCCAGCAGCTACAATATACCGGGACAGGGGATCAACGAGCAGTACTTC
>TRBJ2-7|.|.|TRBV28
CASRPGGSYEQYF
TGTGCCAGCAGACCCGGAGGCTCCTACGAGCAGTACTTC
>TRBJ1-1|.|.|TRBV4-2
CASSQDERGRENTEAFF
TGTGCCAGCAGCCAAGATGAGCGGGGGCGGGAGAACACTGAAGCTTTCTTT
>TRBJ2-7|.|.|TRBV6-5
CASSYFRGNNEQYF
TGTGCCAGCAGTTACTTCCGGGGTAACAACGAGCAGTACTTC
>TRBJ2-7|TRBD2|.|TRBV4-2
CASSQDREGLYEQYF
TGTGCCAGCAGCCAAGACCGGGAGGGCCTCTACGAGCAGTACTTC
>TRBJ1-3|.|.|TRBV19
CASLSRGPGNTIYF
TGTGCCAGTTTGTCTAGGGGCCCTGGAAACACCATATATTTT
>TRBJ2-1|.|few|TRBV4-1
CASSQISTYNNEQFF
TGCGCCAGCAGCCAAATCTCGACTTATAACAATGAGCAGTTCTTC